This T cell receptor (beta chain) was documented in a study of technical replicates of blood from several donors. Clones were read by immunoSEQ multiplex PCR, and TCRdb kept only the in-frame ones, dropping some. The sample records fewer than 100,000 clones, about 95% being singletons. Germline V gene sequence: CDR1 MNHNY, CDR2 SVGAGI (reference sequence). The CDR3 runs to 13 residues. V lost 5 bases and J 6 bases, leaving 11 bases between the germline ends. The J gene is TRBJ2-1, the V gene TRBV6-6; TRBD2 is a possible D gene (6 bases). The receptor was isolated from a human donor in good health. Sequencing was carried out using T cells isolated from PBMCs. The CDR3 DNA reads as TGTGCCAGCAGTCAGACTAGAGCCAATGAGCAGTTCTTC. Translated: CASSQTRANEQFF.